These 26 T cell receptor beta chains originate from one sample sequenced in a study of blood T cell repertoires in COVID-19 (TCRdb year 2020). Libraries were prepared through the immunoSEQ multiplex PCR assay. Entries here come from immuneACCESS through TCRdb and include only in-frame sequences with V and J called. Some clones fail to appear in such tables; in the studies checked, an unresolved V gene covers under half of the shortfall, and the cause of the remainder is unknown. In all, the sample holds roughly 87,000 clones, and approximately 85% of those were seen once. The ten largest clones represent roughly 3% of the sample. Sequencing used peripheral blood. These receptors originate from a woman of 80 years or more with COVID-19, enrolled during active disease.

This chain uses TRBV28 with TRBJ2-7; a possible D gene is TRBD2 (6 bases). The CDR3 sequence is 14 residues long. Trimming stripped 6 bases from V and 2 bases from J, with 14 bases between. Germline CDR1 and CDR2: MDHEN and SYDVKM. The CDR3 DNA reads as TGTGCCAGCAGAGGTTCGGGGGTCGCCTACGAGCAGTACTTC. Protein product: CASRGSGVAYEQYF.

The table lists this clone with a count of one. The chain joins TRBV30 to TRBJ2-1, with 14 bases lining up with TRBD2. J was trimmed by 2 bases and V by 5 bases; bases with no gene match: 2. The CDR3 is 15 residues long. Germline CDR1 and CDR2: GTSNPN and SVGIG (reference sequence). CDR3 nucleotide sequence: TGTGCCTGGGGGACTAGCGGGGGACCCTACAATGAGCAGTTCTTC. It yields the protein CAWGTSGGPYNEQFF.

V usage is TRBV5-1 and J usage is TRBJ2-1, with 8 bases identical to TRBD1. The trim removed 3 bases at V and 0 bases at J, leaving 5 bases unmatched. Germline V gives CDR1 SGHRS, CDR2 YFSETQ. The CDR3 has 16 residues. The DNA of the CDR3 is TGCGCCAGCAGCTCCCAAGGACAGGGCTCCTACAATGAGCAGTTCTTC. This codes for CASSSQGQGSYNEQFF.

The rearrangement links TRBV18 to TRBJ2-1; a weak D match, TRBD2 (6 bases). Looked up from germline, CDR1 is KGHSH and CDR2 is LQKENI. The CDR3 is made up of 14 amino acids. Trimming took 5 bases from V and 0 from J, leaving 8 bases between them. The CDR3 protein is CASSNSGSYNEQFF. In DNA form, the CDR3 reads TGTGCCAGCTCAAATAGCGGCTCCTACAATGAGCAGTTCTTC.

The chain combines TRBV15 with TRBJ2-3; D unresolved. There are 15 residues in the CDR3. Germline assignment: CDR1 LNHNV and CDR2 YYDKDF (reference sequence). Trimming took 0 bases from V and 4 from J, leaving 11 bases between them. The CDR3: CATSRDPRLPDTQYF. Written as DNA, the CDR3 is TGTGCCACCAGCAGAGATCCGAGGTTACCAGATACGCAGTATTTT. The full variable domain, with the rest looked up from reference TRBV15 and TRBJ2-3, is DAMVIQNPRYQVTQFGKPVTLSCSQTLNHNVMYWYQQKSSQAPKLLFHYYDKDFNNEADTPDNFQSRRPNTSFCFLDIRSPGLGDTAMYLCATSRDPRLPDTQYFGPGTRLTVL.

The chain recombines TRBV10-1 with TRBJ2-1; TRBD1 matches at 10 bases. The germline V gene encodes CDR1 WNHNN and CDR2 SYGVQD (reference sequence). The CDR3 covers 13 residues. Germline trimming cut 8 bases from V and 6 bases from J; bases unmatched to any gene: 4. The CDR3 DNA reads TGCGCCAGCCGGGACAGGGGCGGCAATGAGCAGTTCTTC. The encoded protein is CASRDRGGNEQFF.

The chain combines TRBV19 with TRBJ2-3; 11 bases match TRBD2. Germline CDR1 is LNHDA and CDR2 is SQIVND (reference sequence). CDR3 length equals 16 residues. V gave up 6 bases and J gave up 7 bases; unmatched junction bases: 12. CDR3 sequence: CASSNLAGGPLYTQYF. The CDR3 DNA is TGTGCCAGTAGCAATCTAGCGGGGGGCCCGCTTTATACGCAGTATTTT.

This chain connects TRBV10-3 to TRBJ2-6, with 7 bases that match TRBD1. In germline, CDR1 is ENHRY, CDR2 SYGVKD. J was trimmed by 2 bases and V by 2 bases; bases with no gene match: 6. This CDR3 spans 17 amino acids. The CDR3 reads CAISERPQGAGANVLTF. In DNA, the CDR3 is TGTGCCATCAGTGAGCGACCCCAGGGGGCTGGGGCCAACGTCCTGACTTTC.

This chain joins TRBV19 and TRBJ1-6; tentative D call: TRBD1 (6 bases). The CDR3 runs 16 residues. Germline V gene data show CDR1 as LNHDA and CDR2 as SQIVND (reference sequence). V gave up 3 bases and J gave up 9 bases, with 18 bases separating them. CDR3 protein: CASSILPGAPSSPLHF. The CDR3 DNA reads TGTGCCAGTAGTATTTTGCCAGGGGCCCCAAGTTCACCCCTCCACTTT.

CDR3 in amino acids: CASSELAGGTGELFF. DNA for the CDR3: TGTGCCAGCAGTGAATTAGCGGGAGGGACCGGGGAGCTGTTTTTT. The chain carries TRBV2 and TRBJ2-2; 11 positions match TRBD2. The CDR3 totals 15 residues. V gave up 2 bases and J gave up 5 bases; unmatched junction bases: 1. Germline V gene sequence: CDR1 SNHLY, CDR2 FYNNEI.

V usage is TRBV29-1 and J usage is TRBJ1-4; 10 positions agree with TRBD1. CDR3 length: 16 residues. Germline-derived CDR1 and CDR2 are SQVTM and ANQGSEA. V shed 7 bases, J shed 0 bases, and the junction held 8 bases outside the gene matches. The CDR3 spells CSGDRGRRATNEKLFF. The CDR3 DNA reads TGCAGCGGCGACAGGGGGCGAAGGGCAACTAATGAAAAACTGTTTTTT.

This clone occurred once. The chain joins TRBV7-6 to TRBJ2-1; D perhaps matches TRBD2 (7 bases). This CDR3 spans 18 amino acids. Germline values: CDR1 SGHVS, CDR2 FNYEAQ. Trimming stripped 5 bases from V and 0 bases from J, with 20 bases between. The CDR3 nucleotides read TGTGCCAGCAGCCCCCGGTTTGGGGGGGCAAGCTCCTACAATGAGCAGTTCTTC. Translated, it gives CASSPRFGGASSYNEQFF.

J is TRBJ1-2 and V is TRBV29-1; 7 bases line up with TRBD1. After removal of 4 bases from V and 4 bases from J, the junction contained 9 bases not matched to a gene. Per germline, CDR1 SQVTM and CDR2 ANQGSEA. This CDR3 is built from 14 residues. The CDR3 nucleotides read TGCAGCGTTGTTCGCCAGGGGGGCCTCTATGGCTACACCTTC. Its translation is CSVVRQGGLYGYTF. Combining the CDR3 with reference TRBV29-1 and TRBJ1-2 gives the whole variable domain SAVISQKPSRDICQRGTSLTIQCQVDSQVTMMFWYRQQPGQSLTLIATANQGSEATYESGFVIDKFPISRPNLTFSTLTVSNMSPEDSSIYLCSVVRQGGLYGYTFGSGTRLTVV.

The chain uses TRBV19 and TRBJ2-3, with 7 bases that match TRBD1. Trimming removed 6 bases from V and 3 bases from J; junction bases left unmatched: 12. The V gene's germline CDR1 is LNHDA and CDR2 SQIVND (reference sequence). This CDR3 comprises 16 residues. The DNA of the CDR3 is TGTGCCAGTAGCAAACCCGGGACAGCGTCTACAGATACGCAGTATTTT. As protein: CASSKPGTASTDTQYF.

The chain is built from TRBV30 and TRBJ2-7, with D possibly matching TRBD1 (6 bases). The germline V and J ends were trimmed by 3 bases and 1 base, with 13 bases remaining between them. The CDR3 runs to 14 residues. Per the germline V gene, CDR1 is GTSNPN and CDR2 is SVGIG (reference sequence). The chain's CDR3 is CAWRQLGGSYEQYF. DNA of the CDR3: TGTGCCTGGAGACAACTAGGGGGATCCTACGAGCAGTACTTC. The full variable domain, its missing parts supplied by reference TRBV30 and TRBJ2-7, is SQTIHQWPATLVQPVGSPLSLECTVEGTSNPNLYWYRQAAGRGLQLLFYSVGIGQISSEVPQNLSASRPQDRQFILSSKKLLLSDSGFYLCAWRQLGGSYEQYFGPGTRLTVT.

This clone showed up just once. V usage is TRBV28 and J usage is TRBJ2-7; TRBD2 might be the D (5 bases). Germline values: CDR1 MDHEN, CDR2 SYDVKM. V was pared by 3 bases and J by 6 bases, with 12 bases between. CDR3 size: 13 residues. The CDR3 region is CASSLGGLSEQYF. CDR3 in DNA: TGTGCCAGCAGTTTGGGCGGGCTCAGCGAGCAGTACTTC. The whole variable domain, filled in from reference TRBV28 and TRBJ2-7, reads DVKVTQSSRYLVKRTGEKVFLECVQDMDHENMFWYRQDPGLGLRLIYFSYDVKMKEKGDIPEGYSVSREKKERFSLILESASTNQTSMYLCASSLGGLSEQYFGPGTRLTVT.

The CDR3 protein is CASSFRAGTSGGTSTDTQYF. CDR3 DNA: TGTGCCAGCAGCTTTCGGGCCGGGACTAGCGGGGGTACTAGCACAGATACGCAGTATTTT. The V gene is TRBV7-6, the J gene TRBJ2-3; 14 positions match TRBD2. Germline-derived CDR1 and CDR2 are SGHVS and FNYEAQ. This CDR3 has 20 residues. V was pared by 3 bases and J by 0 bases, with 11 bases of the junction left unmatched.

The chain uses TRBV6-5 and TRBJ2-1; TRBD2 matches at 7 bases. Germline-derived CDR1 and CDR2 are MNHEY and SVGAGI. V lost 5 bases to trimming and J lost 7 bases; unmatched junction nucleotides: 11. The CDR3 contains 15 residues. The CDR3 bases are TGTGCCAGCAGTAAGGATCCGGGACTACCGAATGAGCAGTTCTTC. Amino acid sequence: CASSKDPGLPNEQFF.

The genes are TRBV29-1 and TRBJ1-2; TRBD1 matches at 7 bases. From germline, CDR1 is SQVTM and CDR2 ANQGSEA. V shed 3 bases and J 0 bases; nucleotides not matched to a gene: 10. CDR3 length: 16 amino acids. The DNA of the CDR3 is TGCAGCGTTGAGATCCCACAGGGGTCCCCTAACTATGGCTACACCTTC. Protein: CSVEIPQGSPNYGYTF.

The CDR3 sequence: CASSYGGSPLGGYTF. In DNA form, the CDR3 reads TGTGCCAGCAGTTACGGGGGCTCCCCGTTAGGTGGCTACACCTTC. The rearrangement joins TRBV6-2 or TRBV6-3 to TRBJ1-2; D is possibly TRBD1 (6 bases). V was cut by 2 bases and J by 7 bases, with 17 bases left in between. There are 15 residues in the CDR3. CDR1 MNHEY and CDR2 SVGEGT come from the germline V gene.

V and J are TRBV4-1 and TRBJ2-1, with 16 bases matching TRBD2. The CDR3 is 18 amino acids. The germline V gene encodes CDR1 MGHRA and CDR2 YSYEKL. V shed 0 bases and J 6 bases; nucleotides not matched to a gene: 5. The CDR3 region is CASSQDGGTSGRGNEQFF. The CDR3 coding sequence is TGCGCCAGCAGCCAAGATGGGGGGACTAGCGGGAGGGGCAATGAGCAGTTCTTC.

This chain links TRBV6-6 with TRBJ2-1; 8 bases line up with TRBD1. V lost 5 bases to trimming and J lost 6 bases; unmatched junction nucleotides: 12. The CDR3 extends over 16 amino acids. Germline CDR1 reads MNHNY; CDR2 reads SVGAGI (reference sequence). CDR3 sequence reads: CASSRQAGTGLNEQFF. The DNA for the CDR3 is TGTGCCAGCAGTCGACAGGCCGGGACAGGCCTCAATGAGCAGTTCTTC.

The chain couples TRBV6-5 to TRBJ2-2, with D perhaps matching TRBD1 (6 bases). This CDR3 comprises 15 residues. The germline V gene encodes CDR1 MNHEY and CDR2 SVGAGI. Trimming pared 3 bases from V and 5 bases from J, leaving 13 bases between. CDR3: CASSYRAGETGELFF. CDR3 nucleotide sequence: TGTGCCAGCAGTTATAGGGCAGGGGAAACCGGGGAGCTGTTTTTT.

The chain joins TRBV4-1 to TRBJ2-5, with unresolved D. Germline CDR1 reads MGHRA; CDR2 reads YSYEKL. Between the trimmed V and J ends, which lost 3 bases and 2 bases, there was a span of 7 bases. The length of the CDR3 is 13 residues. The CDR3 DNA follows: TGCGCCAGCAGCCAGACAAATCAAGAGACCCAGTACTTC. It encodes CASSQTNQETQYF.

The table lists this clone with a count of one. V usage is TRBV6-2 or TRBV6-3 and J usage is TRBJ2-4; the D gene is possibly TRBD1 (5 bases). This CDR3 region has 13 residues. V gave up 2 bases and J gave up 9 bases, with 11 bases separating them. CDR1 MNHEY and CDR2 SVGEGT come from the germline V gene. Here the CDR3 reads CASSYVSGPIQYF. The CDR3 DNA reads TGTGCCAGCAGTTACGTTTCAGGGCCCATTCAGTACTTC.

This chain links TRBV18 with TRBJ1-3; the match to TRBD1 covers 10 bases. With 6 bases clipped from V and 4 bases from J, the junction kept 6 bases outside the gene matches. The CDR3 is 15 amino acids. Per germline, CDR1 KGHSH and CDR2 LQKENI. DNA for the CDR3: TGTGCCAGCTCGGCGACAGGGGGCGAGGGAAACACCATATATTTT. Protein: CASSATGGEGNTIYF.